This passage covers 29 T cell receptor beta chains from one sample sequenced in a study of OX40 agonist ivuxolimab in advanced cancers. Data came from immunoSEQ multiplex PCR; TCRdb stores just in-frame clones and leaves some out. The sample shows approximately 94,000 clones, about 89% of them seen only once. Sequencing was performed on CD4+ or CD8+ T cells sorted from blood, taken in a trial of the OX40 agonist ivuxolimab. These receptors all stem from an adult with an advanced solid tumor such as melanoma, head and neck, liver or kidney cancer.

The chain has TRBV6-1 and TRBJ2-3, with D tentatively TRBD1 (6 bases). Germline V gene sequence: CDR1 MNHNS, CDR2 SASEGT. V lost 6 bases to trimming and J lost 0 bases, with 13 bases between them. This CDR3 region has 15 residues. The CDR3 reads CASSVDRSSTDTQYF. For the CDR3, the DNA is TGTGCCAGCAGCGTAGACAGGTCTAGCACAGATACGCAGTATTTT.

The rearrangement links TRBV7-3 to TRBJ2-1, with 8 bases aligning to TRBD2. The CDR3 contains 15 residues. The trim removed 6 bases at V and 6 bases at J, leaving 10 bases unmatched. CDR1 and CDR2 from the germline V gene are SGHTA and FQGTGA. The DNA for the CDR3 is TGTGCCAGCAGTCCGATGCGGGGGGCGAGCAATGAGCAGTTCTTC. This codes for CASSPMRGASNEQFF.

The CDR3: CASSSGGPRGQPQHF. The CDR3 DNA follows: TGTGCCAGCAGTTCAGGGGGTCCGCGGGGTCAGCCCCAGCATTTT. V is TRBV5-4 and J is TRBJ1-5; 7 positions agree with TRBD1. CDR3 length: 15 amino acids. Trimming cost V 5 bases and J 6 bases; bases outside gene matches: 11. CDR1 is SGHNT, CDR2 YYREEE, per germline (reference sequence). The full variable domain, in which reference TRBV5-4 and TRBJ1-5 provide the parts outside the CDR3, is ETGVTQSPTHLIKTRGQQVTLRCSSQSGHNTVSWYQQALGQGPQFIFQYYREEENGRGNFPPRFSGLQFPNYSSELNVNALELDDSALYLCASSSGGPRGQPQHFGDGTRLSIL.

The V gene is TRBV4-1, the J gene TRBJ1-1, with D maybe TRBD1 (6 bases). Germline CDR1 is MGHRA and CDR2 is YSYEKL. Between the trimmed V and J ends, which lost 6 bases and 6 bases, there was a span of 17 bases. The CDR3 runs 14 residues. The CDR3 bases are TGCGCCAGCAGGCACGTACCAGGGGTCCCTGAAGCTTTCTTT. Its protein is CASRHVPGVPEAFF.

J is TRBJ2-7 and V is TRBV6-6; D is undetermined. CDR3 length: 11 residues. V was trimmed by 6 bases and J by 4 bases, leaving 7 bases between them. Germline V CDR1 and CDR2: MNHNY, SVGAGI (reference sequence). CDR3 DNA sequence: TGTGCCAGCAGGGAAGAATACGAGCAGTACTTC. Encoded protein: CASREEYEQYF.

The genes are TRBV6-1 and TRBJ1-6; D is undetermined. Trimming removed 3 bases from V and 1 base from J, with 16 bases in between. CDR1 is MNHNS and CDR2 is SASEGT in the germline V gene. The length of the CDR3 is 18 residues. CDR3: CASSESPGRRSYNSPLHF. Here the CDR3 DNA reads TGTGCCAGCAGTGAGTCTCCGGGGAGGAGGTCCTATAATTCACCCCTCCACTTT.

This chain joins TRBV5-1 and TRBJ2-6, with a weak D call TRBD1 (6 bases). The germline V and J ends were trimmed by 4 bases and 1 base, with 12 bases remaining between them. Germline assignment: CDR1 SGHRS and CDR2 YFSETQ. The CDR3 contains 16 residues. DNA of the CDR3: TGCGCCAGCAGCGAGATCAGGGGATCTGGGGCCAACGTCCTGACTTTC. This gives the protein CASSEIRGSGANVLTF.

The chain links TRBV5-4 to TRBJ2-2; tentatively, D is TRBD1 (5 bases). The germline V gene has CDR1 SGHNT and CDR2 YYREEE (reference sequence). The V end was cut by 3 bases, the J end by 4 bases, with 16 bases between. This CDR3 comprises 16 residues. CDR3 in amino acids: CASSSDISQRTGELFF. DNA of the CDR3: TGTGCCAGCAGCTCGGACATTTCGCAACGCACCGGGGAGCTGTTTTTT. Combining the CDR3 with reference TRBV5-4 and TRBJ2-2 gives the whole variable domain ETGVTQSPTHLIKTRGQQVTLRCSSQSGHNTVSWYQQALGQGPQFIFQYYREEENGRGNFPPRFSGLQFPNYSSELNVNALELDDSALYLCASSSDISQRTGELFFGEGSRLTVL.

The rearrangement joins TRBV7-8 to TRBJ1-3, with D perhaps TRBD1 (5 bases). V was shortened by 3 bases and J by 0 bases, with 12 bases between the two germline ends. Germline V CDR1 and CDR2: SGHVS, FQNEAQ. CDR3 length: 16 residues. CDR3 DNA sequence: TGTGCCAGCAGCTTGGGGGGACGGGCCTCTGGAAACACCATATATTTT. Translated, it gives CASSLGGRASGNTIYF.

V is TRBV30 and J is TRBJ2-5; 9 positions match TRBD1. V was pared by 0 bases and J by 4 bases, with 6 bases of the junction left unmatched. The germline gives CDR1 GTSNPN, CDR2 SVGIG (reference sequence). This CDR3 is built from 15 residues. The CDR3 reads CAWSVPGQGAETQYF. CDR3 DNA: TGTGCCTGGAGTGTACCGGGACAGGGTGCAGAGACCCAGTACTTC.

This chain connects TRBV4-1 to TRBJ1-2; a possible D gene is TRBD1 (6 bases). CDR3 length: 14 amino acids. The ends were cut back, 5 bases at V and 4 bases at J, with 14 bases in the middle. Germline V gene sequence: CDR1 MGHRA, CDR2 YSYEKL. The CDR3 nucleotides are TGCGCCAGCAGCAAAGGGGGGGCTACCTATGGCTACACCTTC. Its protein product is CASSKGGATYGYTF.

V usage is TRBV5-1 and J usage is TRBJ1-6; 9 bases match TRBD1. The CDR3 totals 14 residues. The germline V gene has CDR1 SGHRS and CDR2 YFSETQ. Germline trimming cut 2 bases from V and 7 bases from J; bases unmatched to any gene: 1. CDR3 coding DNA: TGCGCCAGCAGCTTTGGGACAGGGAATTCACCCCTCCACTTT. It translates to CASSFGTGNSPLHF.

The V gene is TRBV5-1, the J gene TRBJ2-2, with TRBD1 matching over 8 bases. Germline CDR1 reads SGHRS; CDR2 reads YFSETQ. The CDR3 is 15 amino acids. V lost 2 bases to trimming and J lost 5 bases; unmatched junction nucleotides: 5. The chain's CDR3 is CASSLQGVGTGELFF. CDR3 in DNA: TGCGCCAGCAGCTTACAGGGGGTAGGAACCGGGGAGCTGTTTTTT. The whole variable domain, filled in from reference TRBV5-1 and TRBJ2-2, reads KAGVTQTPRYLIKTRGQQVTLSCSPISGHRSVSWYQQTPGQGLQFLFEYFSETQRNKGNFPGRFSGRQFSNSRSEMNVSTLELGDSALYLCASSLQGVGTGELFFGEGSRLTVL.

J is TRBJ2-7 and V is TRBV9, with 9 bases aligning to TRBD1. The CDR3 length is 15 residues. Per germline, CDR1 SGDLS and CDR2 YYNGEE. Unmatched junction bases numbered 10, after V lost 4 bases and J lost 5 bases. CDR3 DNA: TGTGCCAGCAGCCCTACCGGGACAGGGTTTGACGAGCAGTACTTC. This translates into CASSPTGTGFDEQYF.

This clone was detected only once. This chain's CDR3 is CASSRVYDEQYF. The CDR3 DNA sequence: TGTGCCAGCAGCAGGGTATACGACGAGCAGTACTTC. The rearrangement joins TRBV7-2 to TRBJ2-7; no clear D. The CDR3 is 12 residues long. Trimming left V 5 bases short and J 5 bases short, with 10 bases between. CDR1 is SGHTA, CDR2 FQGNSA, per germline.

The chain combines TRBV6-1 with TRBJ1-5, with no clear D. CDR1 and CDR2 (germline): MNHNS, SASEGT. The CDR3 runs to 13 residues. The germline V and J ends were trimmed by 7 bases and 3 bases, with 10 bases remaining between them. The chain's CDR3 is CASTISDNQPQHF. CDR3 coding DNA: TGTGCCAGCACCATCTCCGACAATCAGCCCCAGCATTTT.

CDR3 protein: CASRSGPTLEAFF. The CDR3 DNA follows: TGTGCCAGCAGGAGCGGACCGACCCTTGAAGCTTTCTTT. The V gene is TRBV6-5, the J gene TRBJ1-1, with no clear D. With 6 bases removed from V and 7 bases from J, the gap between germline ends came to 15 bases. The CDR3 extends over 13 amino acids. The germline V gene has CDR1 MNHEY and CDR2 SVGAGI.

This clone has just one count. The V gene is TRBV28, the J gene TRBJ2-1; 10 bases line up with TRBD1. This CDR3 is built from 17 residues. Trimming took 3 bases from V and 2 from J; bases not matched to a gene: 7. Germline CDR1 reads MDHEN; CDR2 reads SYDVKM. This CDR3 is CASSFPKTGGAYNEQFF. The CDR3 DNA sequence: TGTGCCAGCAGTTTTCCAAAGACAGGGGGCGCCTACAATGAGCAGTTCTTC.

The J gene is TRBJ2-3, the V gene TRBV2; 7 nucleotides agree with TRBD2. The junction had 3 bases not matched to a gene; V was cut back by 1 base and J by 5 bases. Germline CDR1 is SNHLY and CDR2 is FYNNEI. The CDR3 length is 14 residues. The CDR3 sequence is CASSEGRGVDTQYF. Here the CDR3 DNA reads TGTGCCAGCAGTGAAGGACGGGGGGTAGATACGCAGTATTTT.

J is TRBJ2-5 and V is TRBV10-3; D is undetermined. V lost 6 bases, J lost 5 bases, and 13 bases lay in between. The length of the CDR3 is 13 residues. The V gene's germline CDR1 is ENHRY and CDR2 SYGVKD. The chain's CDR3 is CAIRRNSVETQYF. Here the CDR3 DNA reads TGTGCCATCAGGCGTAATAGTGTCGAGACCCAGTACTTC.

The V and J genes are TRBV5-8 and TRBJ1-3; D unresolved. CDR1 is SGHTS and CDR2 is YDEGEE in the germline V gene. This CDR3 contains 15 residues. Trimming pared 3 bases from V and 5 bases from J, leaving 15 bases between. The CDR3 sequence: CASSWGGQRRNTIYF. The CDR3 DNA reads TGTGCCAGCAGCTGGGGTGGGCAGCGCAGAAACACCATATATTTT.

This rearrangement joins TRBV7-6 to TRBJ2-5; possibly TRBD2 for D (7 bases). V was trimmed by 1 base and J by 3 bases, leaving 15 bases between them. CDR1 and CDR2 from the germline V gene are SGHVS and FNYEAQ. This CDR3 comprises 16 residues. The CDR3 sequence: CASSLGRGGTKETQYF. As DNA, the CDR3 is TGTGCCAGCAGCTTAGGGAGGGGGGGGACTAAAGAGACCCAGTACTTC.

CDR3 in DNA: TGTGCCAGTAGTCTCGTTAGGGGCGGGACGAACACCGGGGAGCTGTTTTTT. Translated, it gives CASSLVRGGTNTGELFF. This chain links TRBV19 with TRBJ2-2; D possibly corresponds to TRBD2 (6 bases). Germline lookup yields CDR1 LNHDA and CDR2 SQIVND (reference sequence). This CDR3 contains 17 residues. Trimming shortened V by 5 bases and J by 0 bases, and 16 bases separated the two germline ends.

This chain uses TRBV10-1 with TRBJ2-2; TRBD1 aligns across 8 bases. With 8 bases clipped from V and 5 bases from J, the junction kept 4 bases outside the gene matches. This CDR3 comprises 13 residues. Germline V gene sequence: CDR1 WNHNN, CDR2 SYGVQD (reference sequence). This CDR3 reads CASQGALTGELFF. CDR3 in DNA: TGCGCCAGCCAGGGGGCGCTGACCGGGGAGCTGTTTTTT.

Details on this clone: The junction does not match germline at one end; this may be a read error. This rearrangement joins TRBV7-9 to TRBJ2-7; possibly TRBD1 for D (5 bases). This CDR3 has 14 amino acids. Germline CDR1 is SEHNR and CDR2 is FQNEAQ (reference sequence). CDR3 sequence: CASSLAVKPTVGDF. CDR3 bases: TGTGCCAGCAGCTTAGCCGTAAAGCCTACTGTAGGGGACTTC.

CDR3 residues: CASSGDRVGYGYTF. CDR3 in DNA: TGTGCCAGTAGTGGCGACAGGGTCGGCTATGGCTACACCTTC. This rearrangement joins TRBV19 to TRBJ1-2; TRBD1 matches at 7 bases. Germline values: CDR1 LNHDA, CDR2 SQIVND (reference sequence). The CDR3 totals 14 residues. V was clipped by 5 bases and J by 4 bases; unmatched bases: 7.

V gene TRBV10-3 combines with J gene TRBJ2-3; 11 nucleotides agree with TRBD2. V lost 6 bases, J lost 2 bases, and 7 bases stayed unmatched. The V gene's germline CDR1 is ENHRY and CDR2 SYGVKD. CDR3 length: 16 residues. CDR3 sequence: CAIRTTSGGNTDTQYF. Written as DNA, the CDR3 is TGTGCCATCAGAACAACTAGCGGGGGAAACACAGATACGCAGTATTTT.

This clone was picked up a small number of times. The chain is built from TRBV5-5 and TRBJ1-1; 7 bases agree with TRBD1. This CDR3 contains 13 residues. V dropped 8 bases and J dropped 0; count of bases not matched to a gene: 4. Germline-derived CDR1 and CDR2 are SGHKS and YYEKEE (reference sequence). The DNA for the CDR3 is TGTGCCAGTCAGGGACAGCTGAACACTGAAGCTTTCTTT. It is translated as CASQGQLNTEAFF.

The CDR3 region has the DNA TGTGCCAGCAGCGACAGGGTGAAGGAAAAACTGTTTTTT. Protein: CASSDRVKEKLFF. The genes are TRBV28 and TRBJ1-4; 7 positions agree with TRBD1. Per the germline V gene, CDR1 is MDHEN and CDR2 is SYDVKM. Trimming took 6 bases from V and 8 from J; bases not matched to a gene: 6. The CDR3 covers 13 residues.